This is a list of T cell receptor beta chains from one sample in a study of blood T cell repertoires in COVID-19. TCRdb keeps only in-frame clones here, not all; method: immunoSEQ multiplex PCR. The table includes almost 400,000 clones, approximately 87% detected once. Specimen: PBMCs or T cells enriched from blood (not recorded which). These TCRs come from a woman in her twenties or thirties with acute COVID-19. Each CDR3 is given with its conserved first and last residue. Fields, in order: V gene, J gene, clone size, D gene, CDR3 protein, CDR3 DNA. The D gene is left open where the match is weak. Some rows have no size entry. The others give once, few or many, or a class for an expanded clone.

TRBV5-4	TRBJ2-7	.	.	CASSLDASSYEQYF	TGTGCCAGCAGCTTGGACGCCAGCTCCTACGAGCAGTACTTC
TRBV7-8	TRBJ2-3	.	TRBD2	CASSLSPSGDTDTQYF	TGTGCCAGCAGCCTCAGTCCTAGCGGGGACACAGATACGCAGTATTTT
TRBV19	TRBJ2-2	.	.	CASNLGGDTGELFF	TGTGCCAGTAACTTAGGAGGGGACACCGGGGAGCTGTTTTTT
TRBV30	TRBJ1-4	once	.	CAWSGTGSDEKLFF	TGTGCCTGGAGTGGTACGGGGAGTGATGAAAAACTGTTTTTT
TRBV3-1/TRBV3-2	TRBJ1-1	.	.	CASSQQGFGTEAFF	TGTGCCAGCAGCCAGCAGGGTTTCGGCACTGAAGCTTTCTTT
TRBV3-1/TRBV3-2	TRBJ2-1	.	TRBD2	CASSPWIAGGVNEQFF	TGTGCCAGCAGCCCTTGGATAGCGGGAGGGGTCAATGAGCAGTTCTTC
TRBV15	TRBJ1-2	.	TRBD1	CATSRPDRAGYGYTF	TGTGCCACCAGCAGACCAGACAGGGCTGGGTATGGCTACACCTTC
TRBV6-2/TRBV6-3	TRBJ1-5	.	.	CASSYGPKPNQPQHF	TGTGCCAGCAGTTACGGGCCGAAACCCAATCAGCCCCAGCATTTT
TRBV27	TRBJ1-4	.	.	CASSSARSTGEKLFF	TGTGCCAGCAGTTCCGCCAGAAGCACAGGGGAAAAACTGTTTTTT
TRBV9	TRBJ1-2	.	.	CASSVASPTVYGYTF	TGTGCCAGCAGCGTAGCTTCCCCGACAGTCTATGGCTACACCTTC
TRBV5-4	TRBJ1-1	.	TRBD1	CASSPGTAWNTEAFF	TGTGCCAGCAGCCCCGGGACAGCGTGGAACACTGAAGCTTTCTTT
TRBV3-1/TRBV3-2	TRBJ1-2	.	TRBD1	CASSPFPGTGYGYTF	TGTGCCAGCAGCCCATTTCCCGGGACAGGGTATGGCTACACCTTC
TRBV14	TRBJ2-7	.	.	CASSQGVGGHHEQYF	TGTGCCAGCAGCCAAGGGGTGGGGGGGCACCACGAGCAGTACTTC
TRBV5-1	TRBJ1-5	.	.	CASSLLPGTLQPQHF	TGCGCCAGCAGCTTACTACCCGGGACACTTCAGCCCCAGCATTTT
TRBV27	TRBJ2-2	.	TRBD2	CASSLRGVPGELFF	TGTGCCAGCAGTTTGCGGGGGGTTCCCGGGGAGCTGTTTTTT
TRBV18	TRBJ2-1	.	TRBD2	CASSLVAGGLLNEQFF	TGTGCCAGCTCACTCGTAGCGGGGGGACTTCTCAATGAGCAGTTCTTC
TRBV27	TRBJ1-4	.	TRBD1	CASSLTQGGTYEKLFF	TGTGCCAGCAGTTTAACTCAAGGGGGCACCTATGAAAAACTGTTTTTT
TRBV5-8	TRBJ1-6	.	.	CASSLVQDYNSPLHF	TGTGCCAGCAGCTTGGTTCAGGACTATAATTCACCCCTCCACTTT
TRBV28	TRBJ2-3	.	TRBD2	CASSLGLAGLTDTQYF	TGTGCCAGCAGTTTAGGTCTAGCGGGCCTCACAGATACGCAGTATTTT
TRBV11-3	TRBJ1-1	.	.	CASSFTPNTEAFF	TGTGCCAGCAGCTTCACACCAAACACTGAAGCTTTCTTT
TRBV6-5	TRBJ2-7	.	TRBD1	CASGDRTAYEQYF	TGTGCCAGCGGGGACAGGACCGCCTACGAGCAGTACTTC
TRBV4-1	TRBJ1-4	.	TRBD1	CASSQRRDRGRLNEKLFF	TGCGCCAGCAGCCAAAGACGGGACAGGGGTCGTCTTAATGAAAAACTGTTTTTT
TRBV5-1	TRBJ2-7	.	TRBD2	CASSLEGTRHEQYF	TGCGCCAGCAGCTTGGAGGGGACTAGGCACGAGCAGTACTTC
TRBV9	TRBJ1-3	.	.	CASSVGQSSGNTIYF	TGTGCCAGCAGCGTAGGACAGAGCTCTGGAAACACCATATATTTT
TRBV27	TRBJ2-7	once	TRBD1	CASSPRTGYSYEQYF	TGTGCCAGCAGTCCCCGGACAGGGTACTCCTACGAGCAGTACTTC
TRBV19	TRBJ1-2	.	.	CASDLGWTTSNYGYTF	TGTGCCAGTGATTTGGGTTGGACTACTTCTAACTATGGCTACACCTTC
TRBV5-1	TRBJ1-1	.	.	CASSHRDTNTEAFF	TGCGCCAGCAGCCACCGGGACACGAACACTGAAGCTTTCTTT
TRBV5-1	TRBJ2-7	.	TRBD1	CASSQGQGNPYEQYF	TGCGCCAGCAGCCAGGGACAGGGGAACCCCTACGAGCAGTACTTC
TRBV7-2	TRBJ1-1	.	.	CASSFYRAGDTEAFF	TGTGCCAGCAGCTTTTACAGGGCGGGGGACACTGAAGCTTTCTTT
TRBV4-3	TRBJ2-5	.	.	CASSQDRGVTQYF	TGCGCCAGCAGCCAAGATCGGGGAGTGACCCAGTACTTC
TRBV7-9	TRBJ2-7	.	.	CASSLDPPEGQYF	TGTGCCAGCAGCTTAGACCCCCCGGAGGGGCAGTACTTC
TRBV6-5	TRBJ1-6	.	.	CASRPTDTSPLHF	TGTGCCAGCAGACCGACAGACACTTCACCCCTCCACTTT
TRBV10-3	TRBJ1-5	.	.	CAISGTVNQPQHF	TGTGCCATCAGTGGGACAGTTAATCAGCCCCAGCATTTT
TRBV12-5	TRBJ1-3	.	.	CASGSPLPGNTIYF	TGTGCTAGTGGTTCCCCCCTCCCCGGAAACACCATATATTTT
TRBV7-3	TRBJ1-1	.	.	CASSGQWNTEAFF	TGTGCCAGCAGCGGACAGTGGAACACTGAAGCTTTCTTT
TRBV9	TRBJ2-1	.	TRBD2	CASSVARATSNNEQFF	TGTGCCAGCAGCGTAGCTCGAGCGACTAGCAACAATGAGCAGTTCTTC
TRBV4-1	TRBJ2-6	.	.	CASSQPIFSGANVLTF	TGCGCCAGCAGCCAGCCTATCTTCTCTGGGGCCAACGTCCTGACTTTC
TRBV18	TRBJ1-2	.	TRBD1	CASSPPGQGAYGYTF	TGTGCCAGCTCACCACCGGGACAGGGGGCCTATGGCTACACCTTC
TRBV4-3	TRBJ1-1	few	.	CASSQDSKNTEAFF	TGCGCCAGCAGCCAAGATAGCAAGAACACTGAAGCTTTCTTT
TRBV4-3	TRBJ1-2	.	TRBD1	CASSQGSGGGGYTF	TGCGCCAGCAGCCAAGGGTCAGGGGGAGGTGGCTACACCTTC
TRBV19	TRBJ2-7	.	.	CASSIAGGGYEQYF	TGTGCCAGTAGTATAGCAGGGGGAGGCTACGAGCAGTACTTC
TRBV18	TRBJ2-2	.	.	CASSPFEASRGTGELFF	TGTGCCAGCTCACCCTTTGAAGCATCTCGGGGCACCGGGGAGCTGTTTTTT
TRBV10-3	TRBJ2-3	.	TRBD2	CAISTGGTDTQYF	TGTGCCATTTCCACCGGGGGGACAGATACGCAGTATTTT
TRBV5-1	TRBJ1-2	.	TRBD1	CASSLGQGVGYTF	TGCGCCAGCAGCTTGGGGCAGGGGGTCGGCTACACCTTC
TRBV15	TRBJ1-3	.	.	CATSIRLVGDTINTIYF	TGTGCCACCAGCATCCGCCTAGTCGGGGACACTATAAACACCATATATTTT
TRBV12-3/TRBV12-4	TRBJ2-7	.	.	CASSDGTFSEQYF	TGTGCCAGCAGTGACGGGACTTTCTCCGAGCAGTACTTC
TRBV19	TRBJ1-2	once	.	CASSIEPGVGGYTF	TGTGCCAGTAGTATAGAACCGGGGGTGGGAGGCTACACCTTC
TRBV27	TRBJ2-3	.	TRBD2	CASHGWASGGDDTDTQYF	TGTGCCAGCCACGGGTGGGCTAGCGGGGGGGACGACACAGATACGCAGTATTTT
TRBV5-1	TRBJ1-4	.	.	CASSPGFTNEKLFF	TGCGCCAGCTCCCCAGGGTTTACTAATGAAAAACTGTTTTTT
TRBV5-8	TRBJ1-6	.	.	CASSGDSSKGFGSNSPLHF	TGTGCCAGCAGCGGGGACTCTAGTAAAGGGTTCGGCTCAAATTCACCCCTCCACTTT
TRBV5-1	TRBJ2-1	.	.	CASRAGTQQFF	TGCGCCAGCCGCGCCGGGACTCAGCAGTTCTTC
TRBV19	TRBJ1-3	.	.	CASSIGGAGNTIYF	TGTGCCAGTAGTATTGGAGGAGCTGGAAACACCATATATTTT